A single sample gave rise to the 23 T cell receptor beta chains below, sequenced in a study of PD-1 blockade in classical Hodgkin lymphoma. Profiled with immunoSEQ multiplex PCR; TCRdb holds only in-frame clones, not every one. The repertoire holds 75,000 to 100,000 clones, with 81% as singletons. With no exception, relapse followed autologous stem cell transplantation in all patients, and brentuximab vedotin exposure varied. This specimen consisted of peripheral blood mononuclear cells (PBMCs), obtained before the second cycle of nivolumab. The receptors were gathered from a human donor with classical Hodgkin lymphoma.

The rearrangement joins TRBV28 to TRBJ2-1, with TRBD1 as a possible D gene (5 bases). Trimming left V 11 bases short and J 0 bases short, with 14 bases between. The V gene's germline CDR1 is MDHEN and CDR2 SYDVKM. The CDR3 totals 14 residues. The CDR3 is CAAQGVISYNEQFF. The CDR3 region has the DNA TGTGCCGCTCAAGGGGTTATCTCCTACAATGAGCAGTTCTTC.

The chain couples TRBV2 to TRBJ2-1; 9 positions agree with TRBD1. In germline, CDR1 is SNHLY, CDR2 FYNNEI. Trimming cost V 6 bases and J 0 bases; bases outside gene matches: 6. The length of the CDR3 is 16 residues. The CDR3: CASSTGGPISYNEQFF. The DNA for the CDR3 is TGTGCCAGCAGCACAGGGGGCCCCATCTCCTACAATGAGCAGTTCTTC.

V usage is TRBV7-2 and J usage is TRBJ1-3; tentatively, D is TRBD1 (5 bases). The V gene's germline CDR1 is SGHTA and CDR2 FQGNSA. The CDR3 is 14 residues long. The V end lost 4 bases, the J end lost 3 bases, and 10 bases lay between the germline ends. The CDR3 DNA follows: TGTGCCAGCAGCTCACCGGGACGTGGAAACACCATATATTTT. It yields the protein CASSSPGRGNTIYF.

The chain uses TRBV28 and TRBJ2-1, with D maybe TRBD1 (5 bases). The CDR3 sequence is 12 residues long. The germline gives CDR1 MDHEN, CDR2 SYDVKM. The CDR3 coding sequence is TGTGCAGGGGCAAGCTCCTACAATGAGCAGTTCTTC. This translates into CAGASSYNEQFF.

This chain connects TRBV11-2 to TRBJ2-2, with TRBD2 matching over 7 bases. V gave up 5 bases and J gave up 4 bases; unmatched junction bases: 4. There are 14 residues in the CDR3. Germline V CDR1 and CDR2: SGHAT, FQNNGV. The CDR3 nucleotides are TGTGCCAGCAGCCGGCCGGGGGGCACCGGGGAGCTGTTTTTT. It specifies CASSRPGGTGELFF.

The chain combines TRBV25-1 with TRBJ1-1, with 12 bases lining up with TRBD1. Germline values: CDR1 MGHDK, CDR2 SYGVNS. Trimming cost V 7 bases and J 7 bases; bases outside gene matches: 10. The CDR3 spans 15 residues. Here the CDR3 reads CASTPPGTGGIEAFF. The CDR3 DNA is TGTGCCAGCACTCCCCCAGGGACAGGGGGCATTGAAGCTTTCTTT.

This clone was seen once. V usage is TRBV27 and J usage is TRBJ2-1, with TRBD2 identical over 7 bases. V lost 6 bases, J lost 9 bases, and 8 bases stayed unmatched. The CDR3 is 13 residues long. From germline, CDR1 is MNHEY and CDR2 SMNVEV (reference sequence). CDR3 in amino acids: CASRPSGNREQFF. DNA of the CDR3: TGTGCCAGCAGGCCAAGCGGGAATCGTGAGCAGTTCTTC.

The chain uses TRBV11-3 and TRBJ2-1, with D uncertain. The CDR3 has 13 residues. Germline V gene data show CDR1 as SGHNT and CDR2 as YENEEA. Deletions cut 5 bases from V and 7 bases from J, with 12 bases between. Written as DNA, the CDR3 is TGTGCCAGCAGCGCAGTCCTCGGGAATGAGCAGTTCTTC. Translated: CASSAVLGNEQFF.

V is TRBV18 and J is TRBJ1-1; no reliable D call. The germline CDR1 and CDR2 sequences are KGHSH and LQKENI. The CDR3 covers 15 residues. V gave up 3 bases and J gave up 1 base, with 12 bases separating them. The CDR3 loop is CASSPDVGANTEAFF. The DNA for the CDR3 is TGTGCCAGCTCACCCGACGTCGGAGCGAACACTGAAGCTTTCTTT.

V and J are TRBV5-1 and TRBJ1-2; D gene unclear. The germline gives CDR1 SGHRS, CDR2 YFSETQ. Trimming took 3 bases from V and 6 from J, leaving 12 bases between them. The CDR3 spans 13 residues. As DNA, the CDR3 is TGCGCCAGCAGCTCGGGAGGCCCTCATGGCTACACCTTC. This encodes CASSSGGPHGYTF.

This sequence joins TRBV6-1 and TRBJ2-1; 13 positions match TRBD2. Trimming took 9 bases from V and 9 from J; bases not matched to a gene: 11. CDR1 and CDR2 (germline): MNHNS, SASEGT. The CDR3 totals 15 residues. The CDR3 region has the DNA TGTGCCAGTACGTATGGACTAGCGGGAGTTGGTGAGCAGTTCTTC. This gives the protein CASTYGLAGVGEQFF.

V gene TRBV30 combines with J gene TRBJ1-2, with no clear D. The CDR3 runs 13 residues. Per the germline V gene, CDR1 is GTSNPN and CDR2 is SVGIG (reference sequence). V shed 0 bases and J shed 3 bases, with 8 bases lying between them. CDR3 DNA: TGTGCCTGGAGTGTAACGACGGACTATGGCTACACCTTC. Translating gives CAWSVTTDYGYTF.

This chain links TRBV29-1 with TRBJ2-1; 7 bases are shared with TRBD2. The CDR3 sequence is 12 residues long. V gave up 0 bases and J gave up 8 bases; unmatched junction bases: 1. CDR1 is SQVTM and CDR2 is ANQGSEA in the germline V gene. The CDR3 protein is CSVEEREDEQFF. The CDR3 DNA is TGCAGCGTTGAAGAACGGGAGGATGAGCAGTTCTTC.

This clone was detected a few times. The V gene is TRBV7-9, the J gene TRBJ1-2; D not resolved. The germline V gene encodes CDR1 SEHNR and CDR2 FQNEAQ (reference sequence). This CDR3 comprises 14 residues. Trimming took 5 bases from V and 2 from J, leaving 12 bases between them. The CDR3 DNA is TGTGCCAGCAGCCAGCCGGGTGGGAACTATGGCTACACCTTC. It translates to CASSQPGGNYGYTF.

This rearrangement joins TRBV15 to TRBJ2-6; 9 nucleotides match TRBD1. CDR3 length: 17 amino acids. The germline CDR1 and CDR2 sequences are LNHNV and YYDKDF (reference sequence). Germline trimming cut 5 bases from V and 0 bases from J; bases unmatched to any gene: 5. CDR3 residues: CATSPGQGSSGANVLTF. The CDR3 coding sequence is TGTGCCACCAGCCCGGGACAGGGAAGCTCTGGGGCCAACGTCCTGACTTTC.

This chain uses TRBV2 with TRBJ2-7; 9 bases agree with TRBD1. Unmatched junction bases numbered 22, after V lost 10 bases and J lost 6 bases. The CDR3 consists of 17 residues. From germline, CDR1 is SNHLY and CDR2 FYNNEI. The CDR3 here is CANDMDRGFSKFGEQYF. The CDR3 coding sequence is TGTGCCAACGACATGGACAGGGGATTTAGTAAATTTGGCGAGCAGTACTTC.

This rearrangement joins TRBV7-6 to TRBJ2-5; D is unclear. Trimming removed 1 base from V and 4 bases from J, with 7 bases in between. CDR1 and CDR2 from the germline V gene are SGHVS and FNYEAQ. This CDR3 is 13 amino acids long. Written as DNA, the CDR3 is TGTGCCAGCAGCTTAGGGCCGGGAGAGACCCAGTACTTC. It is translated as CASSLGPGETQYF.

The chain joins TRBV6-4 to TRBJ1-3, with D unclear. Germline V gene sequence: CDR1 MRHNA, CDR2 SNTAGT. The CDR3 has 17 amino acids. V lost 2 bases, J lost 4 bases, and 18 bases lay in between. This CDR3 is CASSDARTAMGGNTIYF. In nucleotides, the CDR3 is TGTGCCAGCAGTGACGCCAGGACGGCCATGGGAGGAAACACCATATATTTT.

The rearrangement uses TRBV7-9 and TRBJ2-1; a possible D gene is TRBD2 (5 bases). The CDR3 spans 13 residues. The germline V gene encodes CDR1 SEHNR and CDR2 FQNEAQ (reference sequence). V was clipped by 7 bases and J by 3 bases, with 10 bases between them. Here the CDR3 DNA reads TGTGCCAGCATCGGGAATGACTACAATGAGCAGTTCTTC. Translating gives CASIGNDYNEQFF.

The chain joins TRBV10-3 to TRBJ2-7, with 11 bases that match TRBD2. The germline gives CDR1 ENHRY, CDR2 SYGVKD. Germline trimming cut 11 bases from V and 3 bases from J; bases unmatched to any gene: 6. The CDR3 loop spans 13 amino acids. The CDR3 coding sequence is TGTGCCGCGGGGACTAGCGGTGGCTACGAGCAGTACTTC. This sequence encodes CAAGTSGGYEQYF.

J is TRBJ2-1 and V is TRBV12-5, with D tentatively TRBD2 (6 bases). The CDR3 consists of 11 residues. Germline V lookup: CDR1 LGHNT, CDR2 FRNRAP. Trimming removed 5 bases at V and 15 bases at J, with 14 bases between. The CDR3 sequence: CASGVPGERFF. CDR3 in DNA: TGTGCTAGTGGTGTTCCGGGGGAACGGTTCTTC.

The chain couples TRBV18 to TRBJ1-1; no definite D call. There are 14 residues in the CDR3. V was pared by 1 base and J by 9 bases, with 15 bases between. In germline, CDR1 is KGHSH, CDR2 LQKENI. CDR3 sequence reads: CASSPQPSGDQAFF. For the CDR3, the DNA is TGTGCCAGCTCACCACAACCCTCCGGAGACCAAGCTTTCTTT. Variable domain in full (rest from reference TRBV18 and TRBJ1-1): NAGVMQNPRHLVRRRGQEARLRCSPMKGHSHVYWYRQLPEEGLKFMVYLQKENIIDESGMPKERFSAEFPKEGPSILRIQQVVRGDSAAYFCASSPQPSGDQAFFGQGTRLTVV.

This clone was observed a handful of times. The CDR3 region has the DNA TGTGCTAGTGCCTGGGTGAACACTGAAGCTTTCTTT. Protein product: CASAWVNTEAFF. The rearrangement uses TRBV12-5 and TRBJ1-1, with D hard to call. V was pared by 7 bases and J by 0 bases, with 6 bases between. This CDR3 has 12 amino acids. The V gene's germline CDR1 is LGHNT and CDR2 FRNRAP.